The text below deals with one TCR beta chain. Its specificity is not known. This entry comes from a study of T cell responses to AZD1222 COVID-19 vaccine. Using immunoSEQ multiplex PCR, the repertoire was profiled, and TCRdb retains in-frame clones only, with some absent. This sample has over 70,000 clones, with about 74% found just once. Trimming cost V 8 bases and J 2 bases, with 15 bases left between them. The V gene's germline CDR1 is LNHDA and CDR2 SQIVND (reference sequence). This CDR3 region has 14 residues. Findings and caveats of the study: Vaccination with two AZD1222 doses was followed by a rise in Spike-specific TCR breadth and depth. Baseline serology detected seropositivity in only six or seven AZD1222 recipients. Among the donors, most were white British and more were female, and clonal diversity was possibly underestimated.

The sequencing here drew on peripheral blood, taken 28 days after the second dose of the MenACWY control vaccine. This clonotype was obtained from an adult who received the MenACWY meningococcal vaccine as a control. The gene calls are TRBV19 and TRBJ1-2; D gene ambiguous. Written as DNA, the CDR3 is TGTGCCAGTGCTGGGCAGGCGACAAACTATGGCTACACCTTC. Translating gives CASAGQATNYGYTF.